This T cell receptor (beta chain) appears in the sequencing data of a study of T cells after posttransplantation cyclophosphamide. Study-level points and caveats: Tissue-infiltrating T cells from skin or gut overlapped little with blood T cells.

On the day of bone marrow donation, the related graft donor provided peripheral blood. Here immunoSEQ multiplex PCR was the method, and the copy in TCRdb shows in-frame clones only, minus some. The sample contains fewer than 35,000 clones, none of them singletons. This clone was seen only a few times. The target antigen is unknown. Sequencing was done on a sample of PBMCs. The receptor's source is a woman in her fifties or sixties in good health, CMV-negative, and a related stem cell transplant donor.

CDR3 in DNA: TGTGCCAGCAGCGCCGGGACTTACGAGCAGTACTTC. It translates to CASSAGTYEQYF. The V gene is TRBV9, the J gene TRBJ2-5, with D possibly being TRBD2 (6 bases). The DNA matches TRBJ2-7 better at its end, which makes the J call doubtful. The CDR3 runs to 12 residues. The V gene's germline CDR1 is SGDLS and CDR2 YYNGEE.